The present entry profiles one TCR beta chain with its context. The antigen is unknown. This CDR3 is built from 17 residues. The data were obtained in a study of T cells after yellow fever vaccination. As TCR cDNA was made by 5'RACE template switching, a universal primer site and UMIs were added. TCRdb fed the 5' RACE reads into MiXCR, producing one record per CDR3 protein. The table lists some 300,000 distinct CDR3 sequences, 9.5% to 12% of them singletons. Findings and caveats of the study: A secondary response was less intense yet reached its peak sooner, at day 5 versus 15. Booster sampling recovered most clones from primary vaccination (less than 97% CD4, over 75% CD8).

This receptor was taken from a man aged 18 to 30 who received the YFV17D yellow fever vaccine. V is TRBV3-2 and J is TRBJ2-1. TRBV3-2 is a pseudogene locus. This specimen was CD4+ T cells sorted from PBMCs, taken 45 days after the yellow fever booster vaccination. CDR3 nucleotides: TGTGCCAGCAGCCCGTGCCTTTTTGGTAGCTCCTACAATGAGCAGTTCTTC. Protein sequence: CASSPCLFGSSYNEQFF.